This T cell receptor (beta chain) stems from a study of OX40 agonist ivuxolimab in advanced cancers. Describing the broader study: Ivuxolimab, which targeted the costimulatory receptor OX40 (CD134), was an agonistic, fully human IgG2 monoclonal antibody. Intravenous ivuxolimab was administered to patients every 2 weeks at six dose levels: 0.01, 0.1, 0.3, 1.5, 3 and 10 mg/kg. Of the 50 to 55 patients in dose escalation, 19 had hepatocellular carcinoma, approximately 15 had melanoma, 9 had renal cell carcinoma and 9 had head and neck cancer. The dose-escalation cohort was about 87% male with a mean age of roughly 60 years, ranging from roughly 23 to 80. Prior anti-PD-1, anti-PD-L1 or anti-CTLA-4 therapy was permitted, and roughly two fifths of dose-escalation patients had received checkpoint inhibitors. Partial responses were achieved by three dose-escalation patients, of whom one had hepatocellular carcinoma and two had cutaneous melanoma. Peripheral TCRbeta sequencing was intended to test whether TCR sequence diversity was altered and clonal T-cell expansion was caused by ivuxolimab. The paper describes the monotherapy dose-escalation part (N ≈ 49 patients) of the phase I trial of ivuxolimab. What the authors observed across the whole study: Low levels of normalized T-cell clonal expansion were also seen in some patients who did not respond. After ivuxolimab, more expanded clones were found on average in CD8+ T cells than in CD4+ T cells. In the 0.1-3.0 mg/kg groups, partial responders were among the patients with the lowest normalized peripheral clonal expansion, particularly in CD8+ T cells. The antigen specificity of the clonally expanded peripheral T cells was not determined. Clonal expansion of both CD4+ and CD8+ blood T cells was observed from baseline to week 6 at doses 0.1 to 3.0 mg/kg.

The trial excluded patients who had a history of autoimmune disease or were on systemic immunosuppression. Peripheral blood for TCR sequencing was drawn from every dose cohort at baseline, at cycle 4 day 1 and at cycle 7 day 1. Samples came from an open-label, multicenter, first-in-human phase I dose-escalation trial of ivuxolimab. Adults with locally advanced or metastatic melanoma, renal cell carcinoma, hepatocellular carcinoma or head and neck squamous cell carcinoma were enrolled in the trial. Before TCR sequencing, CD4+ and CD8+ T cells were separately sorted from peripheral blood. For sequencing of the TCRbeta CDR3 region, genomic DNA was extracted from the sorted cells. The immunoSEQ Assay was used to sequence the TCRbeta CDR3 regions. The table comes from immuneACCESS by way of TCRdb, which keeps in-frame sequences with V and J called. Part of the clones is missing from these tables; in studies checked, under half for an unresolved V gene and the rest for unknown reasons. The sample table holds fewer than 75,000 clones, of which over 80% were seen once. The ten top clones hold more than 2.5% of the sample.

Trimming takes 0 bases from V and 1 base from J, and the germline ends sit 15 bases apart. CDR1 and CDR2 are read off the germline V gene as SNHLY and FYNNEI. From its cysteine to its phenylalanine, the CDR3 spans 17 amino acids. CDR3 DNA is the only sequence kept; it has 51 bases, read in frame from the first base. This clone has a single count. Its binding antigen is unknown. It has no much larger one-base neighbor in the sample; base qualities were not kept. The chain couples TRBV2 to TRBJ2-5; 6 matching bases give a weak D call of TRBD1. This TCR came from an adult with an advanced solid tumor such as melanoma, head and neck, liver or kidney cancer. Sequencing used CD4+ or CD8+ T cells sorted from blood, obtained in a trial of the OX40 agonist ivuxolimab. DNA sequence: TGTGCCAGCAGTGAAGCCCTACTGGGGACAACCCAAGAGACCCAGTACTTC. Translated, this gives CASSEALLGTTQETQYF.